This T cell receptor beta chain was observed in a study of T-cell memory formation after mild COVID-19. This clonotype was seen only a few times. Its antigen is as yet unknown. Findings and limits, study-wide: Whether second-wave clones peaking at day 37 were SARS-CoV-2 specific went unconfirmed. Memory cells collected pre-infection included some clones that later responded, suggesting cross-reactive memory joined. Balance between CD4 and CD8 was seen in clones contracting day 15 to 85, and a CD4+ lean was seen in later expanders.

TCRalpha and TCRbeta libraries used 5'RACE with constant-segment primers and UMIs. One entry per CDR3 protein, called by TCRdb with MiXCR from the 5' RACE reads. The sample holds fewer than 250,000 distinct CDR3 sequences; about 10% are singletons and the top ten take roughly 3.2%. V shed 3 bases and J 0 bases; nucleotides not matched to a gene: 6. The CDR3 is 16 residues long. The V gene's germline CDR1 is KGHSH and CDR2 LQKENI. Sequenced material: PBMCs or a T cell subset sorted from them (not recorded which). The source of this sequence is a young man who had mild COVID-19 (a few samples of this study predate the infection). Cell type and time point are not known. The rearrangement joins TRBV18 to TRBJ2-7, with 9 bases matching TRBD1. CDR3 loop: CASSPFRDRASYEQYF. The DNA for the CDR3 is TGTGCCAGCTCACCGTTCCGGGACAGGGCCTCCTACGAGCAGTACTTC.